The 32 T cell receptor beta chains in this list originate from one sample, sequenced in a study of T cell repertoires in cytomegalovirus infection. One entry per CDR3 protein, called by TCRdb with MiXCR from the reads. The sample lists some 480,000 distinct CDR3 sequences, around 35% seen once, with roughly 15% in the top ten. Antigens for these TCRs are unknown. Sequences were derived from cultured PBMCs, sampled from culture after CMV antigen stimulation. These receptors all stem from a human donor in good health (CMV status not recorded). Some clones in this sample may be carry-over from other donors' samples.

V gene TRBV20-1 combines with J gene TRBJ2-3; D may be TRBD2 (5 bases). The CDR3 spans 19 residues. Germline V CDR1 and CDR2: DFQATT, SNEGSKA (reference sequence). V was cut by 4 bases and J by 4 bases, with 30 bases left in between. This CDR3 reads CSATNFIDGFRGEADTQYF. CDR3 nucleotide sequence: TGCAGTGCTACTAACTTTATCGATGGGTTTCGGGGAGAAGCAGATACGCAGTATTTT.

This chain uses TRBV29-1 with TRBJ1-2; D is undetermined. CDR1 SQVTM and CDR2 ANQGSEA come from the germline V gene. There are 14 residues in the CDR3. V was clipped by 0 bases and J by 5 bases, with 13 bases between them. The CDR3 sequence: CSVEDLGAGYGYTF. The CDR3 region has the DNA TGCAGCGTTGAAGATTTGGGAGCCGGGTATGGCTACACCTTC.

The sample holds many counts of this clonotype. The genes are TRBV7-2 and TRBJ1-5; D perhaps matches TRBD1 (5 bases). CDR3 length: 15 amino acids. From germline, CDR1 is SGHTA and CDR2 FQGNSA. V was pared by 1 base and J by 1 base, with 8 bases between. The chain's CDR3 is CASSLVGGSNQPQHF. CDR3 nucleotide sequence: TGTGCCAGCAGCTTAGTGGGGGGGAGCAATCAGCCCCAGCATTTT. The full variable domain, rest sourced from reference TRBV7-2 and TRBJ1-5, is GAGVSQSPSNKVTEKGKDVELRCDPISGHTALYWYRQSLGQGLEFLIYFQGNSAPDKSGLPSDRFSAERTGGSVSTLTIQRTQQEDSAVYLCASSLVGGSNQPQHFGDGTRLSIL.

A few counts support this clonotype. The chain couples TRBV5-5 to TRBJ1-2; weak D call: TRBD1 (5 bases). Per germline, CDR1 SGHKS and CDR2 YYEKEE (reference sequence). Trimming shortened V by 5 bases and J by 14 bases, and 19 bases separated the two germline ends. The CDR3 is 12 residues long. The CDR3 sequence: CASSWDSGITTF. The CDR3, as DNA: TGTGCCAGCAGTTGGGACTCAGGGATCACAACCTTC.

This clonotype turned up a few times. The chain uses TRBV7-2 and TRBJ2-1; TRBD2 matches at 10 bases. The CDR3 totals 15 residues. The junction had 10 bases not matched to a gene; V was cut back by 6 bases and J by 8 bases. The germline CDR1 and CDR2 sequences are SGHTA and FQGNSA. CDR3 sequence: CASRALAGIGDEQFF. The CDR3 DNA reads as TGTGCCAGCAGGGCACTAGCGGGGATTGGGGATGAGCAGTTCTTC.

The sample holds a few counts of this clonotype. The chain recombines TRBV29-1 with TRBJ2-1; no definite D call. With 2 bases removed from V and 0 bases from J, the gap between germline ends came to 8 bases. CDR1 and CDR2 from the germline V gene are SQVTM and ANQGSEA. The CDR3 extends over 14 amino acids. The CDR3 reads CSVERRSSYNEQFF. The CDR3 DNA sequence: TGCAGCGTTGAACGTCGGTCCTCCTACAATGAGCAGTTCTTC.

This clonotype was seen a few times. The CDR3 loop is CASSYVASYGGKQFF. CDR3 DNA: TGTGCCAGCAGTTACGTGGCTAGCTATGGAGGAAAGCAGTTCTTC. The chain links TRBV6-2 or TRBV6-3 to TRBJ2-1; perhaps TRBD2 as D (5 bases). CDR3 size: 15 residues. Trimming pared 2 bases from V and 11 bases from J, leaving 19 bases between. Germline-derived CDR1 and CDR2 are MNHEY and SVGEGT.

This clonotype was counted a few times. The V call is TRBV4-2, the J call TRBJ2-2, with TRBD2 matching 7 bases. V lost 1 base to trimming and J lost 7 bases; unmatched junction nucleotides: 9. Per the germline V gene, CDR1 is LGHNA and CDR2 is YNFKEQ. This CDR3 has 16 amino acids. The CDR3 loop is CASSQVFEAGNGELFF. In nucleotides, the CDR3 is TGTGCCAGCAGCCAAGTTTTCGAAGCGGGGAACGGGGAGCTGTTTTTT.

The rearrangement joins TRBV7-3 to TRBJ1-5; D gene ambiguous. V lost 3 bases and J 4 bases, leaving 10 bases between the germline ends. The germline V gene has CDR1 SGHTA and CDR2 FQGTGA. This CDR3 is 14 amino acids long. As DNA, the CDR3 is TGTGCCAGCAGCTTCGTCGGAGAAAATCAGCCCCAGCATTTT. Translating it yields CASSFVGENQPQHF. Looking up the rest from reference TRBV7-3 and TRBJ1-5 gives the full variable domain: GAGVSQTPSNKVTEKGKYVELRCDPISGHTALYWYRQSLGQGPEFLIYFQGTGAADDSGLPNDRFFAVRPEGSVSTLKIQRTERGDSAVYLCASSFVGENQPQHFGDGTRLSIL.

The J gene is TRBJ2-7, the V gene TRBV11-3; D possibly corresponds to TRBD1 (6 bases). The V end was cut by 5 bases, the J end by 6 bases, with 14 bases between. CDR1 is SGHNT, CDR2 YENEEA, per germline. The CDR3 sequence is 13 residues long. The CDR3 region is CASSLQGSGEQYF. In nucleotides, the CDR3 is TGTGCCAGCAGCCTCCAGGGGTCAGGCGAGCAGTACTTC.

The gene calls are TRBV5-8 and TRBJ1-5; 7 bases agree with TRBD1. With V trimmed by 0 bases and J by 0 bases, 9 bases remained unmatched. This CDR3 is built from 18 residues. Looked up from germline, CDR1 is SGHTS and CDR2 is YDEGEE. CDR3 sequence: CASSLDLRTGLSNQPQHF. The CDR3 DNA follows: TGTGCCAGCAGCTTGGATCTGCGGACAGGTCTTAGCAATCAGCCCCAGCATTTT. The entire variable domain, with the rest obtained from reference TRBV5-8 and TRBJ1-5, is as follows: EAGVTQSPTHLIKTRGQQATLRCSPISGHTSVYWYQQALGLGLQFLLWYDEGEERNRGNFPPRFSGRQFPNYSSELNVNALELEDSALYLCASSLDLRTGLSNQPQHFGDGTRLSIL.

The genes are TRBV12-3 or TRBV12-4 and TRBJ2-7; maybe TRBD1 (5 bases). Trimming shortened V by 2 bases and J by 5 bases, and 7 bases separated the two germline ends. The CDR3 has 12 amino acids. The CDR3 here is CASSLPGNEQYF. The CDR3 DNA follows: TGTGCCAGCAGTTTACCAGGGAACGAGCAGTACTTC.

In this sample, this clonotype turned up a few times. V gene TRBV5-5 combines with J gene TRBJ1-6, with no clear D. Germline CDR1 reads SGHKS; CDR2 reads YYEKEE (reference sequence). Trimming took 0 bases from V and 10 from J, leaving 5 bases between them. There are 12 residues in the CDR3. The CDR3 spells CASSLVGSPLHF. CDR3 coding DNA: TGTGCCAGCAGCTTGGTGGGCTCACCCCTCCACTTT.

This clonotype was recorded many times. The CDR3 loop reads CASSLGPTAYEQYF. Written as DNA, the CDR3 is TGTGCCAGCAGCTTGGGACCGACCGCCTACGAGCAGTACTTC. V and J are TRBV7-8 and TRBJ2-7; D may match TRBD1 or TRBD2 (5 bases each). V shed 3 bases and J shed 2 bases, with 11 bases lying between them. Germline V CDR1 and CDR2: SGHVS, FQNEAQ. CDR3 size: 14 residues.

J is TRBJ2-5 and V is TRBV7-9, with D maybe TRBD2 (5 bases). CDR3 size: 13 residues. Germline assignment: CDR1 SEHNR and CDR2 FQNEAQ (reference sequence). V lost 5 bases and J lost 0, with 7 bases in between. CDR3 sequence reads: CASSPDYQETQYF. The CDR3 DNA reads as TGTGCCAGCAGCCCGGACTACCAAGAGACCCAGTACTTC.

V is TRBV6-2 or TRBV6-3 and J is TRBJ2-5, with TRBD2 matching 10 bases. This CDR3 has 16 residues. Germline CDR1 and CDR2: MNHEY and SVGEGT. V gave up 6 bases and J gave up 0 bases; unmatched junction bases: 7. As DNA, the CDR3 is TGTGCCAGCAGGCCCCACGGGACTAGCGACCAAGAGACCCAGTACTTC. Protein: CASRPHGTSDQETQYF.

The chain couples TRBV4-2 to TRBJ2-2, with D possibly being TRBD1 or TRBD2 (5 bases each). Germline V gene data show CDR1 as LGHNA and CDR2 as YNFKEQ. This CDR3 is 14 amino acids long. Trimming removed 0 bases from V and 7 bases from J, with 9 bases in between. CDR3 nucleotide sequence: TGTGCCAGCAGCCAAGATGAGGGGTACGGGGAGCTGTTTTTT. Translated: CASSQDEGYGELFF.

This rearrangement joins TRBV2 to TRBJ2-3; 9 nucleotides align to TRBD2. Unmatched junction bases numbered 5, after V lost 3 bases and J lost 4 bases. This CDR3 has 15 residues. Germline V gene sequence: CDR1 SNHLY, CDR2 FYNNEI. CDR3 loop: CASSDSSGTADTQYF. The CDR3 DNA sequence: TGTGCCAGCAGTGATTCTAGCGGGACGGCAGATACGCAGTATTTT.

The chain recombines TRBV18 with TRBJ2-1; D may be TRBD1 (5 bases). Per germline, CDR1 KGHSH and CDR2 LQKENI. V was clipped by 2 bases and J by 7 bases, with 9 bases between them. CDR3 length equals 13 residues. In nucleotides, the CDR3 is TGTGCCAGCTCACCAATTAGGGGAAATGAGCAGTTCTTC. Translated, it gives CASSPIRGNEQFF.

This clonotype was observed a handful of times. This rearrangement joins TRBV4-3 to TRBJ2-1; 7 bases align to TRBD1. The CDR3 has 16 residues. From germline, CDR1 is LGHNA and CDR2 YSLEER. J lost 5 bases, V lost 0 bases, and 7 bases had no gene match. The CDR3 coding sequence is TGCGCCAGCAGCCAAGATTGGGGGACAGCTAACAATGAGCAGTTCTTC. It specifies CASSQDWGTANNEQFF.

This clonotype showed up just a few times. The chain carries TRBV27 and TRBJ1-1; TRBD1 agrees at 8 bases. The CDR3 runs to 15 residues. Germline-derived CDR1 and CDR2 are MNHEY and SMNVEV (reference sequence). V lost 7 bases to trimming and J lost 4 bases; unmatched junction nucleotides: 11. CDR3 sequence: CASTPVTGATTEAFF. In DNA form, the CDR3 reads TGTGCCAGCACCCCTGTGACAGGGGCGACCACTGAAGCTTTCTTT.

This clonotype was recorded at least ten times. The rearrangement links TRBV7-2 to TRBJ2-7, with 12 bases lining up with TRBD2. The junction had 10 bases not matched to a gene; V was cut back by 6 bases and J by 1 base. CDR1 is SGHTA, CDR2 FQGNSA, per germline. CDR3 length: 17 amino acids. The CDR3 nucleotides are TGTGCCAGCAGTTCCGCGACTAGCGGGAGCGAATCCTACGAGCAGTACTTC. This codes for CASSSATSGSESYEQYF.

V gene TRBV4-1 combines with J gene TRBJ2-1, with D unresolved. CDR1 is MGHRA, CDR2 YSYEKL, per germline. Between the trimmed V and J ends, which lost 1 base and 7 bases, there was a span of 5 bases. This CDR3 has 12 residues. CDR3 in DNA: TGCGCCAGCAGCCAAGTGTGGAATGAGCAGTTCTTC. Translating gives CASSQVWNEQFF.

In DNA form, the CDR3 reads TGTGCCAGCAGTTTCGTCATATGGGGGACAGGGATTCGGCAGCCCCAGCATTTT. It yields the protein CASSFVIWGTGIRQPQHF. The chain is built from TRBV28 and TRBJ1-5, with 9 bases identical to TRBD1. The CDR3 spans 18 residues. V shed 3 bases and J 7 bases; nucleotides not matched to a gene: 16. The germline V gene has CDR1 MDHEN and CDR2 SYDVKM.

The CDR3 region is CASSSTGQAYTEAFF. In nucleotides, the CDR3 is TGTGCCAGCAGCTCAACAGGGCAAGCATATACTGAAGCTTTCTTT. The chain couples TRBV7-9 to TRBJ1-1; D perhaps matches TRBD1 (6 bases). The CDR3 extends over 15 amino acids. V shed 4 bases and J shed 5 bases, with 17 bases lying between them. CDR1 SEHNR and CDR2 FQNEAQ come from the germline V gene (reference sequence).

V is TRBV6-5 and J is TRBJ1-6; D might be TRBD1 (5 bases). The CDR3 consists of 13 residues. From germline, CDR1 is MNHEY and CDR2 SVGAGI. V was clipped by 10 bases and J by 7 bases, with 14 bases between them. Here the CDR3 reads CAIKGRKNSPLHF. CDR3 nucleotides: TGTGCCATCAAGGGGAGGAAGAATTCACCCCTCCACTTT.

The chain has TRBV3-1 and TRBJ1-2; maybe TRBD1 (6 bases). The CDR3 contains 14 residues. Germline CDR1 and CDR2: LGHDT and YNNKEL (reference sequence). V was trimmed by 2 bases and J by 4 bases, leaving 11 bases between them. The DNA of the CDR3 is TGTGCCAGCAGCCAAATGGACAGTTCCTATGGCTACACCTTC. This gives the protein CASSQMDSSYGYTF.

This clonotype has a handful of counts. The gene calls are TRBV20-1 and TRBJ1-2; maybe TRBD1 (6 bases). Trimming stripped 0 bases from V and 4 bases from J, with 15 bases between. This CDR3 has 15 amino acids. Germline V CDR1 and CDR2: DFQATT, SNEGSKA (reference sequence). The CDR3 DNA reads TGCAGTGCTAGAGACCCAGGGGAAGCGTTCTATGGCTACACCTTC. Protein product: CSARDPGEAFYGYTF.

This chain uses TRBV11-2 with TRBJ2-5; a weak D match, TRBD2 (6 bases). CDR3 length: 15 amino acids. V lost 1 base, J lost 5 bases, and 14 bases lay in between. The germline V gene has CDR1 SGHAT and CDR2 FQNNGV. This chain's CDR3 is CASSLVGSGIETQYF. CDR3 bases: TGTGCCAGCAGCTTAGTGGGTAGCGGTATTGAGACCCAGTACTTC.

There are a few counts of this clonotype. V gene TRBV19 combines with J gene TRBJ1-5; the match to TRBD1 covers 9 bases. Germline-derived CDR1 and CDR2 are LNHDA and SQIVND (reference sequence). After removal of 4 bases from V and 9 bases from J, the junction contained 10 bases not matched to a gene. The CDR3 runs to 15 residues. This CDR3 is CASSTGQGTLGPQHF. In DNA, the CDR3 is TGTGCCAGTAGTACTGGACAGGGGACTTTGGGGCCCCAGCATTTT.

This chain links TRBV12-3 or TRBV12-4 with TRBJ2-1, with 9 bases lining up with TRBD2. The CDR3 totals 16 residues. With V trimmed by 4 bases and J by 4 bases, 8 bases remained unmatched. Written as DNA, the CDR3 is TGTGCCAGCAGTTCAAGGGGACTAGCCTTGTACAATGAGCAGTTCTTC. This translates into CASSSRGLALYNEQFF.

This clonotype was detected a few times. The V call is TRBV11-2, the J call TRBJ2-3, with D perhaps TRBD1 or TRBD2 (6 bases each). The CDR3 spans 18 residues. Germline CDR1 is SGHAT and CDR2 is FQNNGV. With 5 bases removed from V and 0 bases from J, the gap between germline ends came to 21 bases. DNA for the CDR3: TGTGCCAGCAGCCTTCTGGGGGGCCTCGAGAAAAGCACAGATACGCAGTATTTT. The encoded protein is CASSLLGGLEKSTDTQYF.